Below, 30 T cell receptor beta chains from the same sample are listed, as sequenced in a study of CD8+CD57+ T cells in acquired aplastic anemia (dated by TCRdb to the late 2010s). The instrument was an Illumina HiSeq 2000. Profiling of TCR beta VDJ combinations and CDR3 sequences used genomic DNA as the template. TCRdb cleaned the public reads at Q25 with fastp, built clones with MiXCR and kept in-frame beta chains. Each record represents a unique CDR3 protein, reported with the most common genes and DNA among its rows. This sample is represented by under 500,000 distinct CDR3 sequences; 25% to 40% of them were singletons. The ten most abundant clones make up less than 0.85% of the sample. Patients chosen for sequencing had shown expansion of CD8+CD57+ cells by flow cytometry. The specimen was sorted CD4+, CD8+, or CD8+CD57+ T cells (not recorded which) from PBMCs. The receptors here all came from a human donor with aplastic anemia.

V gene TRBV2 combines with J gene TRBJ2-1, with 8 bases lining up with TRBD2. J was trimmed by 4 bases and V by 3 bases; bases with no gene match: 5. The CDR3 sequence is 15 residues long. Germline lookup yields CDR1 SNHLY and CDR2 FYNNEI. The CDR3 is CASSDLRGVYNEQFF. CDR3 coding DNA: TGTGCCAGCAGTGATTTGCGGGGGGTTTACAATGAGCAGTTCTTC.

This clonotype was seen ten or more times. The rearrangement uses TRBV3-1 and TRBJ1-6; D is unresolved. The CDR3 covers 13 residues. From germline, CDR1 is LGHDT and CDR2 YNNKEL (reference sequence). Trimming stripped 4 bases from V and 6 bases from J, with 7 bases between. The CDR3 loop reads CASSPLTNSPLHF. The CDR3 DNA reads TGTGCCAGCAGCCCCCTTACTAATTCACCCCTCCACTTT.

This clonotype was observed a handful of times. The chain combines TRBV5-1 with TRBJ2-5; D ambiguous. The CDR3 is 13 amino acids. Germline CDR1 reads SGHRS; CDR2 reads YFSETQ. V was cut by 0 bases and J by 3 bases, with 6 bases left in between. The CDR3 DNA reads as TGCGCCAGCAGCTTGGTGTATGAAGAGACCCAGTACTTC. It encodes CASSLVYEETQYF.

This clonotype was detected many times. The chain couples TRBV9 to TRBJ1-6; TRBD1 aligns across 8 bases. Germline lookup yields CDR1 SGDLS and CDR2 YYNGEE. The V segment lost 0 bases and the J segment 9 bases; nucleotides outside the gene matches: 2. The CDR3 runs 14 residues. The CDR3 sequence is CASSVVQGGSPLHF. The CDR3 nucleotides read TGTGCCAGCAGCGTAGTACAGGGGGGTTCACCCCTCCACTTT.

This clonotype came up once. V gene TRBV2 combines with J gene TRBJ1-3; no definite D call. The V end was cut by 5 bases, the J end by 4 bases, with 15 bases between. This CDR3 region has 15 residues. Germline loops: CDR1 SNHLY, CDR2 FYNNEI. CDR3 bases: TGTGCCAGCAGTCGACTAGCGGGAGGGGGAAACACCATATATTTT. The encoded protein is CASSRLAGGGNTIYF.

CDR3 in amino acids: CASSWETQETQYF. DNA of the CDR3: TGTGCCAGCAGTTGGGAGACCCAAGAGACCCAGTACTTC. V is TRBV6-5 and J is TRBJ2-5; D might be TRBD2 (5 bases). Germline assignment: CDR1 MNHEY and CDR2 SVGAGI. The CDR3 runs 13 residues. The germline V and J ends were trimmed by 4 bases and 1 base, with 7 bases remaining between them.

The gene calls are TRBV29-1 and TRBJ2-5; 10 positions agree with TRBD2. This CDR3 region has 13 residues. J lost 5 bases, V lost 6 bases, and 6 bases had no gene match. The germline CDR1 and CDR2 sequences are SQVTM and ANQGSEA. CDR3 residues: CSVSGGAGETQYF. In DNA form, the CDR3 reads TGCAGCGTGAGCGGGGGGGCCGGGGAGACCCAGTACTTC.

This clonotype turned up a few times. The chain couples TRBV7-3 to TRBJ2-2, with 9 bases aligning to TRBD1. CDR3 length equals 15 residues. J was trimmed by 2 bases and V by 4 bases; bases with no gene match: 2. Per germline, CDR1 SGHTA and CDR2 FQGTGA. The CDR3 DNA is TGTGCCAGCAGCTCGGACAGGGGTAACACCGGGGAGCTGTTTTTT. Its translation is CASSSDRGNTGELFF.

The chain combines TRBV4-3 with TRBJ1-3; D uncertain. The CDR3 has 16 amino acids. V lost 4 bases, J lost 0 bases, and 13 bases lay in between. Germline CDR1 and CDR2: LGHNA and YSLEER. Here the CDR3 reads CASSRAELYSGNTIYF. The CDR3 DNA reads as TGCGCCAGCAGCCGGGCAGAACTCTACTCTGGAAACACCATATATTTT.

This clonotype was detected a few times. The chain employs TRBV12-3 or TRBV12-4 and TRBJ2-1; TRBD2 is a possible D gene (6 bases). V lost 6 bases to trimming and J lost 5 bases, with 20 bases between them. The CDR3 contains 16 residues. Here the CDR3 DNA reads TGTGCCAGCAGCTCGGCCCCGCGGGGCCTTAACAATGAGCAGTTCTTC. Residues: CASSSAPRGLNNEQFF.

This clonotype was observed a handful of times. The chain combines TRBV20-1 with TRBJ2-7; the D gene is possibly TRBD1 (6 bases). Germline loops: CDR1 DFQATT, CDR2 SNEGSKA (reference sequence). The germline V and J ends were trimmed by 5 bases and 0 bases, with 17 bases remaining between them. CDR3 length equals 15 residues. CDR3 sequence: CSAELTGTSSYEQYF. CDR3 bases: TGCAGTGCTGAACTAACAGGGACCAGCTCCTACGAGCAGTACTTC.

This clonotype was seen ten or more times. The chain uses TRBV20-1 and TRBJ1-1; D remains ambiguous. The V end was cut by 2 bases, the J end by 10 bases, with 11 bases between. The CDR3 runs 11 residues. Looked up from germline, CDR1 is DFQATT and CDR2 is SNEGSKA (reference sequence). The CDR3 reads CSARSEGAAFF. The CDR3 DNA reads TGCAGTGCTAGATCGGAGGGCGCAGCTTTCTTT.

This clonotype was seen only a few times. V is TRBV7-3 and J is TRBJ1-1; D unresolved. V gave up 4 bases and J gave up 3 bases, with 15 bases separating them. Germline values: CDR1 SGHTA, CDR2 FQGTGA. CDR3 length equals 15 residues. CDR3 sequence: CASSSPDPMDTEAFF. CDR3 coding DNA: TGTGCCAGCAGCTCACCGGACCCCATGGACACTGAAGCTTTCTTT.

The gene calls are TRBV5-6 and TRBJ2-7; 9 bases are shared with TRBD1. V lost 7 bases and J lost 4; bases outside the gene matches: 12. The CDR3 has 15 amino acids. The germline CDR1 and CDR2 sequences are SGHDT and YYEEEE. The CDR3 nucleotides read TGTGCCAGCGGCCAAGGGGGGACAGGGCTGTACGAGCAGTACTTC. It encodes CASGQGGTGLYEQYF.

In its sample, this clonotype was seen many times. The chain joins TRBV19 to TRBJ2-1; possibly TRBD2 for D (6 bases). Trimming pared 1 base from V and 9 bases from J, leaving 10 bases between. Germline V gene sequence: CDR1 LNHDA, CDR2 SQIVND (reference sequence). This CDR3 has 13 residues. This CDR3 reads CASSIGSSVEQFF. The CDR3 DNA sequence: TGTGCCAGTAGTATAGGTTCTAGCGTTGAGCAGTTCTTC.

This clonotype was observed a handful of times. A read error is possible here, since a much larger clone lies one base away. This chain links TRBV7-8 with TRBJ2-7; the D is unclear. The CDR3 has 12 residues. Germline values: CDR1 SGHVS, CDR2 FQNEAQ. V was trimmed by 6 bases and J by 0 bases, leaving 6 bases between them. The CDR3 sequence is CASRSFSYEQYF. Written as DNA, the CDR3 is TGTGCCAGCAGGAGCTTCTCCTACGAGCAGTACTTC.

This clonotype was counted between two and nine times. The rearrangement uses TRBV4-2 and TRBJ2-7; the D gene is possibly TRBD1 (5 bases). Trimming removed 1 base from V and 3 bases from J, with 13 bases in between. This CDR3 is built from 15 residues. Per germline, CDR1 LGHNA and CDR2 YNFKEQ. The CDR3 here is CASSQVGVRNYEQYF. In DNA form, the CDR3 reads TGTGCCAGCAGCCAAGTAGGGGTTCGGAACTACGAGCAGTACTTC.

The rearrangement links TRBV25-1 to TRBJ1-4, with a weak D call TRBD1 (6 bases). The CDR3 length is 15 residues. Trimming removed 2 bases from V and 3 bases from J, with 10 bases in between. CDR1 MGHDK and CDR2 SYGVNS come from the germline V gene. This CDR3 reads CASSEGNRANEKLFF. CDR3 nucleotides: TGTGCCAGCAGTGAAGGGAACAGGGCTAATGAAAAACTGTTTTTT.

This clonotype was observed a few times. No conserved phenylalanine or tryptophan is present at the end of the CDR3, so a read error is the likely explanation. The V call is TRBV9, the J call TRBJ2-5; 10 bases line up with TRBD1. V lost 3 bases, J lost 5 bases, and 10 bases stayed unmatched. The CDR3 covers 16 residues. Germline V gene sequence: CDR1 SGDLS, CDR2 YYNGEE. DNA for the CDR3: TGTGCCAGCAGCGCAATCGGGACAGGGGCGTGGGAGACCCAGTACCTC. Translated, it gives CASSAIGTGAWETQYL.

This clonotype was seen many times. The gene calls are TRBV19 and TRBJ1-5; D is possibly TRBD1 (5 bases). V lost 6 bases, J lost 1 base, and 13 bases lay in between. This CDR3 is 15 amino acids long. The germline V gene encodes CDR1 LNHDA and CDR2 SQIVND (reference sequence). The CDR3 sequence is CASRRPGPSNQPQHF. The CDR3 DNA sequence: TGTGCCAGTAGACGACCGGGACCGAGCAATCAGCCCCAGCATTTT.

With respect to this clonotype: A much larger clone lies a single base off, so this may be a read error. The chain carries TRBV9 and TRBJ1-2, with D unresolved. Looked up from germline, CDR1 is SGDLS and CDR2 is YYNGEE. The CDR3 is made up of 12 amino acids. CDR3 coding DNA: TGTGCCAGCAGCTTACGGACTGATGGCTACATCTTC. This codes for CASSLRTDGYIF.

The chain recombines TRBV19 with TRBJ2-3; TRBD1 aligns across 9 bases. CDR3 length: 15 amino acids. Germline values: CDR1 LNHDA, CDR2 SQIVND (reference sequence). Trimming at V came to 6 bases and at J to 4 bases, leaving 8 bases not matched to a gene. CDR3 DNA: TGTGCCAGTAGACCAACAGGGGGCTTTTCAGATACGCAGTATTTT. This translates into CASRPTGGFSDTQYF.

This chain uses TRBV2 with TRBJ2-7, with D possibly matching TRBD1 (6 bases). Looked up from germline, CDR1 is SNHLY and CDR2 is FYNNEI. Trimming took off 1 base at V and 2 bases at J, with 9 bases between the two ends. The CDR3 totals 14 residues. For the CDR3, the DNA is TGTGCCAGCAGTGAAGGGACAGCACCCTACGAGCAGTACTTC. Translating gives CASSEGTAPYEQYF.

This clonotype was picked up many times. J is TRBJ2-7 and V is TRBV20-1; 8 bases match TRBD2. Germline lookup yields CDR1 DFQATT and CDR2 SNEGSKA (reference sequence). Trimming cost V 3 bases and J 3 bases; bases outside gene matches: 13. This CDR3 is 16 amino acids long. The CDR3, as DNA: TGCAGTGCTAGGGGGGGCGGGGGGTCAGCTGTCTACGAGCAGTACTTC. Translated, it gives CSARGGGGSAVYEQYF.

This clonotype was detected many times. The V gene is TRBV2, the J gene TRBJ2-7; possibly TRBD1 for D (5 bases). Germline V gives CDR1 SNHLY, CDR2 FYNNEI. CDR3 size: 14 residues. V dropped 5 bases and J dropped 2 bases, with 13 bases sitting between them. As DNA, the CDR3 is TGTGCCAGCAGTCGGATCCCAGGGCCCTACGAGCAGTACTTC. Protein sequence: CASSRIPGPYEQYF.

The V call is TRBV2, the J call TRBJ1-1, with D perhaps matching TRBD1 (5 bases). V lost 6 bases and J lost 11, with 13 bases in between. This CDR3 region has 11 residues. Germline-derived CDR1 and CDR2 are SNHLY and FYNNEI. The CDR3 nucleotides are TGTGCCAGCAGGACAGCTGGTAAGGCTTTCTTT. Residues: CASRTAGKAFF.

This clonotype was counted at least ten times. V usage is TRBV6-1 and J usage is TRBJ2-7, with 8 bases lining up with TRBD2. In germline, CDR1 is MNHNS, CDR2 SASEGT. This CDR3 comprises 14 residues. V lost 6 bases, J lost 3 bases, and 7 bases stayed unmatched. In nucleotides, the CDR3 is TGTGCCAGCAGCCTCGGGGGGGCCGACTACGAGCAGTACTTC. Its translation: CASSLGGADYEQYF.

This clonotype came up a few times. V is TRBV12-3 or TRBV12-4 and J is TRBJ2-2; D may match TRBD1 or TRBD2 (5 bases each). The V and J ends lost 6 bases and 6 bases respectively, with 17 bases between them. The CDR3 extends over 15 amino acids. DNA of the CDR3: TGTGCCAGCAGCTATCTCCGGGACGGCTCCGGGGAGCTGTTTTTT. Its translation: CASSYLRDGSGELFF.

This clonotype appeared a few times. V is TRBV20-1 and J is TRBJ1-2; D is unclear. CDR1 DFQATT and CDR2 SNEGSKA come from the germline V gene (reference sequence). V gave up 2 bases and J gave up 8 bases, with 27 bases separating them. This CDR3 has 17 residues. CDR3 amino acids: CSARYPARSPILWGYTF. The CDR3 DNA reads TGCAGTGCTAGATACCCCGCTCGTAGCCCTATTCTATGGGGCTACACCTTC.

This clonotype was detected a few times. The V call is TRBV6-4, the J call TRBJ2-2, with D perhaps matching TRBD2 (5 bases). The CDR3 totals 15 residues. Germline V gives CDR1 MRHNA, CDR2 SNTAGT. Trimming shortened V by 2 bases and J by 4 bases, and 11 bases separated the two germline ends. CDR3 protein: CASSDRSGPTGELFF. The CDR3 region has the DNA TGTGCCAGCAGTGACCGGAGCGGTCCCACCGGGGAGCTGTTTTTT.